This is a list of T cell receptor beta chains from one sample in a study of blood T cell repertoires in COVID-19. The data were produced by immunoSEQ multiplex PCR, yet TCRdb's version contains in-frame clones alone and is incomplete. This table holds about 150,000 clones, 87% found once. The sequenced sample was PBMCs or T cells enriched from blood (not recorded which). The source of these receptors is a woman aged 40 to 50 who had been exposed to COVID-19. Both conserved end residues are part of each CDR3. D genes are given only for firm matches. Size tells how often a clone was seen (once, few, many) or the class of an expanded clone, and some rows leave it out.

V: TRBV5-6; D: -; size: once; J: TRBJ2-5; DNA: TGTGCCAGCAGCTACCTAAAACGAGGACGGGGTAGGGAGACCCAGTACTTC; CDR3: CASSYLKRGRGRETQYF
V: TRBV3-1/TRBV3-2; D: TRBD2; size: -; J: TRBJ2-3; DNA: TGTGCCAGCAGAGCGGGGGTCGGGGGACTCACAGATACGCAGTATTTT; CDR3: CASRAGVGGLTDTQYF
V: TRBV28; D: -; size: -; J: TRBJ1-2; DNA: TGTGCCAGCAGTGCGGAGGCCTATGGCTACACCTTC; CDR3: CASSAEAYGYTF
V: TRBV3-1/TRBV3-2; D: -; size: once; J: TRBJ1-2; DNA: TGTGCCAGCAGCCTTGGTGGGGGGACCTATGGCTACACCTTC; CDR3: CASSLGGGTYGYTF
V: TRBV5-1; D: TRBD1; size: -; J: TRBJ2-7; DNA: TGCGCCAGCAGCCCGGGACAGGCCTTCTCCTACGAGCAGTACTTC; CDR3: CASSPGQAFSYEQYF
V: TRBV28; D: -; size: once; J: TRBJ2-5; DNA: TGTGCCGGCGGGGCCAGGACTAAAGAGACCCAGTACTTC; CDR3: CAGGARTKETQYF
V: TRBV6-5; D: TRBD1; size: -; J: TRBJ1-1; DNA: TGTGCCAGCAGGACCCAGGGGGAACGGACTGAAGCTTTCTTT; CDR3: CASRTQGERTEAFF
V: TRBV7-6; D: TRBD1; size: -; J: TRBJ1-3; DNA: TGTGCCAGCAGCTTTAACGTGATGACAGGGCGAAACACCATATATTTT; CDR3: CASSFNVMTGRNTIYF
V: TRBV4-3; D: -; size: -; J: TRBJ1-6; DNA: TGCGCCAGCAGCCAAAGTAGGGGAGCGGGGAATTCACCCCTCCACTTT; CDR3: CASSQSRGAGNSPLHF
V: TRBV14; D: TRBD1; size: -; J: TRBJ2-2; DNA: TGTGCCAGCAGCCAAGATTTCCAGGGGGCGCAGTCCGGGGAGCTGTTTTTT; CDR3: CASSQDFQGAQSGELFF
V: TRBV19; D: TRBD1; size: once; J: TRBJ2-7; DNA: TGTGCCAGTAGTAGGACCCCGGGACAGGGGTACGAGCAGTACTTC; CDR3: CASSRTPGQGYEQYF
V: TRBV28; D: -; size: -; J: TRBJ1-5; DNA: TGTGCCAGCACGGCGGTGTTTGGGAATCAGCCCCAGCATTTT; CDR3: CASTAVFGNQPQHF
V: TRBV5-1; D: -; size: -; J: TRBJ2-3; DNA: TGCGCCAGCAGCCCCCGGGGGACAGTCACAGATACGCAGTATTTT; CDR3: CASSPRGTVTDTQYF
V: TRBV6-5; D: TRBD2; size: -; J: TRBJ2-7; DNA: TGTGCCAGCAGATCCGGTGGTAGCGGGGCCTCCGAGCAGTACTTC; CDR3: CASRSGGSGASEQYF
V: TRBV7-9; D: -; size: -; J: TRBJ1-1; DNA: TGTGCCAGCAGCCGGGACATCATGAACACTGAAGCTTTCTTT; CDR3: CASSRDIMNTEAFF
V: TRBV20-1; D: -; size: -; J: TRBJ2-1; DNA: TGCAGTGCTAGTCCCATTCCCCGACAGTCCTACAATGAGCAGTTCTTC; CDR3: CSASPIPRQSYNEQFF
V: TRBV9; D: -; size: once; J: TRBJ1-2; DNA: TGTGCCAGCAGCGTCCTACCGGTTCGGGATGGCTACACCTTC; CDR3: CASSVLPVRDGYTF
V: TRBV5-1; D: -; size: -; J: TRBJ2-1; DNA: TGCGCCAGCAGCGCGGAACAGGGATACAATGAGCAGTTCTTC; CDR3: CASSAEQGYNEQFF
V: TRBV4-2; D: -; size: -; J: TRBJ2-7; DNA: TGTGCCAGCAGCCAAGGGAGCTTAGGGCAGTACTTC; CDR3: CASSQGSLGQYF
V: TRBV5-1; D: TRBD1; size: -; J: TRBJ1-2; DNA: TGCGCCAGCAAAGGGGGCAACTATGGCTACACCTTC; CDR3: CASKGGNYGYTF
V: TRBV2; D: TRBD1; size: -; J: TRBJ1-4; DNA: TGTGCCAGCAGGGAAGGGACAGCAACTAATGAAAAACTGTTTTTT; CDR3: CASREGTATNEKLFF
V: TRBV10-3; D: TRBD2; size: -; J: TRBJ2-3; DNA: TGTGCCATCAGGCAGACTAGCGGGATAGATACGCAGTATTTT; CDR3: CAIRQTSGIDTQYF
V: TRBV4-1; D: TRBD1; size: -; J: TRBJ1-6; DNA: TGCGCCAGCAGCCAAGGACAGGGGCACGATTCACCCCTCCACTTT; CDR3: CASSQGQGHDSPLHF
V: TRBV6-4; D: TRBD2; size: -; J: TRBJ2-1; DNA: TGTGCCAGCAGTGATCTTAGCGGGGGGGCCCCCAATGAGCAGTTCTTC; CDR3: CASSDLSGGAPNEQFF
V: TRBV23-1; D: TRBD1; size: -; J: TRBJ1-2; DNA: TGCGCCAGCAGTCACTCCAGGGGGCCTAACTATGGCTACACCTTC; CDR3: CASSHSRGPNYGYTF
V: TRBV27; D: TRBD1; size: -; J: TRBJ2-3; DNA: TGTGCCAGCTCGACCCGGGACAGGGTTCGGACAGATACGCAGTATTTT; CDR3: CASSTRDRVRTDTQYF